These 19 T cell receptor beta chains originate from one sample sequenced in a study of T-cell reconstitution after alpha-beta-depleted transplantation in children listed by TCRdb under 2016. The method behind the library was PCR. Instrument on record: Illumina HiSeq 2500. Molecular barcoding was employed in the preparation of TCR libraries, with unique molecular identifiers being used to normalize TCRbeta repertoire quantification. Starting from the raw public reads, TCRdb applied fastp trimming at Q25, assembled clones with MiXCR and retained in-frame beta chains. Under each unique CDR3 protein, matching rows form one entry showing the most common genes and DNA. This sample holds around 680,000 distinct CDR3 sequences; about 15% were observed only once. Under 1.2% of the sample lies in the top ten. This specimen consisted of PBMCs from the stem cell graft donor, obtained from the stem cell graft. The receptors were sampled from a human donor who donated a stem cell graft to a child with acute myeloid leukemia.

This clonotype came up a few times. This rearrangement joins TRBV6-1 to TRBJ1-1, with unresolved D. Germline-derived CDR1 and CDR2 are MNHNS and SASEGT. The CDR3 covers 15 residues. The ends were cut back, 2 bases at V and 4 bases at J, with 14 bases in the middle. The CDR3: CASSEINNWGTEAFF. The CDR3 DNA is TGTGCCAGCAGTGAAATTAACAACTGGGGCACTGAAGCTTTCTTT.

This clonotype was detected many times. This chain joins TRBV6-1 and TRBJ2-3, with no clear D. This CDR3 contains 14 residues. CDR1 and CDR2 from the germline V gene are MNHNS and SASEGT. The V end lost 5 bases, the J end lost 2 bases, and 11 bases lay between the germline ends. The CDR3 sequence is CASSRSPDTDTQYF. The CDR3 DNA follows: TGTGCCAGCAGTCGGAGTCCGGACACAGATACGCAGTATTTT.

The DNA for the CDR3 is TGTGCCAGCAGCTTACAAGCTGGGGCCAACGTCCTGACTTTC. Translation: CASSLQAGANVLTF. The chain couples TRBV7-9 to TRBJ2-6, with D unresolved. Trimming took 2 bases from V and 2 from J, leaving 4 bases between them. Germline values: CDR1 SEHNR, CDR2 FQNEAQ (reference sequence). The CDR3 has 14 residues.

This chain links TRBV5-1 with TRBJ2-3; D not certain. The length of the CDR3 is 14 residues. CDR1 and CDR2 from the germline V gene are SGHRS and YFSETQ. V was cut by 4 bases and J by 6 bases, with 15 bases left in between. CDR3 loop: CASSPEARRDTQYF. The CDR3, as DNA: TGCGCCAGCAGCCCGGAAGCCCGACGCGATACGCAGTATTTT.

This clonotype was picked up many times. This chain joins TRBV29-1 and TRBJ2-7; D may correspond to TRBD1 or TRBD2 (5 bases each). CDR3 length equals 16 residues. Germline CDR1 SQVTM, CDR2 ANQGSEA. Trimming shortened V by 1 base and J by 3 bases, and 19 bases separated the two germline ends. The CDR3 loop reads CSVEGLAGTADYEQYF. The CDR3 DNA reads as TGCAGCGTTGAAGGGCTCGCCGGGACGGCTGACTACGAGCAGTACTTC.

This clonotype has more than one count but fewer than ten. The V and J genes are TRBV4-2 and TRBJ2-5; the match to TRBD1 covers 9 bases. Germline assignment: CDR1 LGHNA and CDR2 YNFKEQ. The CDR3 runs 17 residues. The ends lost 2 bases at V and 1 base at J; junction bases unmatched: 8. The CDR3 spells CASSQKGQGGPQETQYF. The CDR3 DNA follows: TGTGCCAGCAGCCAAAAGGGACAGGGAGGGCCCCAAGAGACCCAGTACTTC.

This clonotype was detected a few times. This chain uses TRBV5-1 with TRBJ2-3; 10 bases are shared with TRBD1. Germline V gene sequence: CDR1 SGHRS, CDR2 YFSETQ. CDR3 size: 15 residues. Unmatched junction bases numbered 5, after V lost 3 bases and J lost 4 bases. The chain's CDR3 is CASSSMDRGADTQYF. The DNA for the CDR3 is TGCGCCAGCAGCTCGATGGACAGGGGGGCAGATACGCAGTATTTT.

The sample holds many counts of this clonotype. The chain combines TRBV20-1 with TRBJ2-7; no firm D call. The germline gives CDR1 DFQATT, CDR2 SNEGSKA (reference sequence). V lost 3 bases and J lost 4, with 10 bases in between. The CDR3 runs to 12 residues. The CDR3 DNA is TGCAGTGCTAGCTCGCAGGAGTACGAGCAGTACGTC. It specifies CSASSQEYEQYV.

This clonotype was seen at least ten times. The genes are TRBV7-2 and TRBJ2-5; no clear D. This CDR3 has 14 amino acids. Germline values: CDR1 SGHTA, CDR2 FQGNSA. The V gene lost 1 base and the J gene lost 2 bases, with 8 bases spanning the gap. CDR3 sequence: CASSLVATQETQYF. CDR3 nucleotide sequence: TGTGCCAGCAGCTTAGTGGCAACACAAGAGACCCAGTACTTC.

There are many counts of this clonotype. The chain carries TRBV7-9 and TRBJ1-2; D uncertain. Germline CDR1 is SEHNR and CDR2 is FQNEAQ (reference sequence). V was pared by 1 base and J by 7 bases, with 7 bases between. CDR3 length: 12 amino acids. Here the CDR3 DNA reads TGTGCCAGCAGCTTAGGGTCAGTTGGCTACACCTTC. This codes for CASSLGSVGYTF.

A note on this clonotype: A read error may be the cause here, since a much bigger clone is one base away. V gene TRBV5-6 combines with J gene TRBJ1-4, with 9 bases identical to TRBD1. CDR1 is SGHDT, CDR2 YYEEEE, per germline. The CDR3 is 18 amino acids. The CDR3: CDSSLRTGALQGNEKLFF. Written as DNA, the CDR3 is TGTGACAGCAGCTTGCGGACAGGGGCCTTGCAGGGTAATGAAAAACTGTTTTTT.

This clonotype turned up a few times. The V gene is TRBV6-1, the J gene TRBJ2-5, with 11 bases lining up with TRBD1. This CDR3 contains 17 residues. Losses at the gene ends were 5 bases for V and 4 bases for J; bases not matched to a gene: 12. Germline values: CDR1 MNHNS, CDR2 SASEGT. In nucleotides, the CDR3 is TGTGCCAGCAGTATGCGGGACAGGGGGTTCTTCTTAGAGACCCAGTACTTC. Amino acid sequence: CASSMRDRGFFLETQYF.

In its sample, this clonotype was seen a few times. CDR3 nucleotides: TGCAGCGTTGACTCGGGTGATACCGGGGAGCTGTTTTTT. Translating gives CSVDSGDTGELFF. The rearrangement links TRBV29-1 to TRBJ2-2, with unresolved D. The length of the CDR3 is 13 residues. CDR1 is SQVTM, CDR2 ANQGSEA, per germline. V lost 3 bases, J lost 5 bases, and 10 bases lay in between.

The chain recombines TRBV12-3 or TRBV12-4 with TRBJ2-5, with a weak D call TRBD1 (6 bases). The germline V and J ends were trimmed by 8 bases and 4 bases, with 17 bases remaining between them. The CDR3 has 14 residues. The chain's CDR3 is CASLKQGLGETQYF. The DNA of the CDR3 is TGTGCCAGCCTAAAACAGGGTTTGGGAGAGACCCAGTACTTC.

This clonotype has ten or more counts. The V call is TRBV4-3, the J call TRBJ1-5, with TRBD1 identical over 8 bases. Germline CDR1 LGHNA, CDR2 YSLEER. The CDR3 consists of 13 residues. The J segment lost 5 bases and the V segment lost 8 bases, leaving 5 bases of the junction unmatched. This CDR3 reads CASGDRLYQPQHF. Here the CDR3 DNA reads TGCGCCAGCGGGGACAGGTTGTATCAGCCCCAGCATTTT.

This clonotype showed up many times. J is TRBJ2-1 and V is TRBV20-1; no reliable D call. This CDR3 is 14 amino acids long. Trimming removed 6 bases at V and 3 bases at J, with 15 bases between. Germline CDR1 and CDR2: DFQATT and SNEGSKA (reference sequence). CDR3 nucleotides: TGCAGTGCCCGGTACGGAATTATCTACAATGAGCAGTTCTTC. Translating it yields CSARYGIIYNEQFF.

On this clonotype: A much more abundant neighbour one base away suggests this may be a read error. The rearrangement uses TRBV7-9 and TRBJ1-6; 8 bases fit TRBD1. The length of the CDR3 is 13 residues. V shed 5 bases and J 8 bases; nucleotides not matched to a gene: 2. Germline V gene sequence: CDR1 SEHNR, CDR2 FQNEAQ (reference sequence). The CDR3 spells CASSPTGDSPLHF. For the CDR3, the DNA is TGTGCCAGCAGCCCGACAGGGGATTCACCCCTCCACTTT.

This clonotype was detected ten times or more. The rearrangement uses TRBV7-2 and TRBJ2-5; tentative D call: TRBD2 (5 bases). Germline-derived CDR1 and CDR2 are SGHTA and FQGNSA. The CDR3 loop spans 12 amino acids. The V and J ends lost 5 bases and 3 bases respectively, with 7 bases between them. CDR3 bases: TGTGCCAGCAGCCTTAGCGAAGAGACCCAGTACTTC. Its protein product is CASSLSEETQYF.

This clonotype has only a few counts. In DNA form, the CDR3 reads TGTGCCAGCAGTGCTAGCCTCAATGAGCAGTTCTTC. Protein: CASSASLNEQFF. The V gene is TRBV28, the J gene TRBJ2-1, with D possibly matching TRBD2 (5 bases). From germline, CDR1 is MDHEN and CDR2 SYDVKM. The CDR3 is made up of 12 amino acids. The V gene lost 5 bases and the J gene lost 6 bases, with 8 bases spanning the gap.